The entry below gives a single T cell receptor (beta chain) sequence along with its context. Its antigen is as yet unknown. Roughly 0.45 to 1 ug RNA was reverse transcribed with random hexamers. TCRdb recomputed calls from the immunoSEQ multiplex PCR reads with MiXCR, one row per CDR3 protein. The top ten hold 0.093% of the sample, which has fewer than 150,000 distinct CDR3 sequences, 85% to 95% seen once. These data originate in a study of CD8 T cells in Susac syndrome. TCR beta from blood CD8+ and CD4+ T cells was sequenced. Germline V gene lookup returns CDR1 MDHEN and CDR2 SYDVKM. The length of the CDR3 is 14 residues. Between the trimmed V and J ends, which lost 5 bases and 13 bases, there was a span of 18 bases. Notes on the study in general: The study recognized that its TCR sequencing and HLA analysis covered a relatively small number of individuals.

This sequence joins TRBV28 and TRBJ1-6; tentatively, D is TRBD1 (5 bases). The sequencing input was CD4+ T cells from PBMCs. This receptor was identified in a human donor with multiple sclerosis. CDR3 in amino acids: CASSHYPGSEPLHF. Here the CDR3 DNA reads TGTGCCAGCAGTCACTATCCAGGGAGTGAGCCCCTCCACTTT. Based on the CDR3 plus reference TRBV28 and TRBJ1-6, the full variable domain is DVKVTQSSRYLVKRTGEKVFLECVQDMDHENMFWYRQDPGLGLRLIYFSYDVKMKEKGDIPEGYSVSREKKERFSLILESASTNQTSMYLCASSHYPGSEPLHFGNGTRLTVT.